This TCR beta chain derives from a study of blood T cell repertoires in COVID-19. This table comes from immunoSEQ multiplex PCR, and its TCRdb copy is limited to in-frame clones, with some not included. The sample holds 70,000 or so clones, 75% to 95% seen once. This clone was detected only once. The CDR3 totals 15 residues. With 8 bases removed from V and 3 bases from J, the gap between germline ends came to 17 bases. Germline values: CDR1 MDHEN, CDR2 SYDVKM. The rearrangement links TRBV28 to TRBJ1-5; D possibly corresponds to TRBD1 (6 bases). Sequencing was carried out using peripheral blood. The clonotype comes from a woman aged 18-29 years with acute or convalescent COVID-19. Written as DNA, the CDR3 is TGTGCCAGCGGCTTTCGGGGGGCCTACAATCAGCCCCAGCATTTT. Protein: CASGFRGAYNQPQHF.